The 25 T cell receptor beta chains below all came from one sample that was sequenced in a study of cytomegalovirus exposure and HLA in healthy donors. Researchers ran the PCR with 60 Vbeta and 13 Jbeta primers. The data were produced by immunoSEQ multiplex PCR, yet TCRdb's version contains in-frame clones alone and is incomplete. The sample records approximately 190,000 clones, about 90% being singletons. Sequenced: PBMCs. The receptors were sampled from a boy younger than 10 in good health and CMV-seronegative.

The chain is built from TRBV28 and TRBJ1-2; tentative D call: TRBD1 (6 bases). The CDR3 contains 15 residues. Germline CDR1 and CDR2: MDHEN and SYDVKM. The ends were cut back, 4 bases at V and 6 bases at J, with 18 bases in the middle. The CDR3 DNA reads TGTGCCAGCAGTTCCGTTACAGGGATCGTCCATGGCTACACCTTC. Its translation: CASSSVTGIVHGYTF.

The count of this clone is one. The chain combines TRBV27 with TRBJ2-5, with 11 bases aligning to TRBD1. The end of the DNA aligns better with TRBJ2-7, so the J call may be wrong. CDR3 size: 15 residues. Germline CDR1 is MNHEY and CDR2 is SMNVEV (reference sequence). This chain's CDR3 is CASSSRDRGTHEQYF. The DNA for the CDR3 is TGTGCCAGCAGTTCCCGGGACAGGGGGACCCACGAGCAGTACTTC.

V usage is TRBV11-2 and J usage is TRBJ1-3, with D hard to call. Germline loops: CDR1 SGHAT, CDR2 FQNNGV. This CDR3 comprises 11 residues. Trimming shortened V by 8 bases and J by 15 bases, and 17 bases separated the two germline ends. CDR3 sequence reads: CASRPNTTGYF. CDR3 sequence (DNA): TGTGCCAGCCGACCTAATACCACGGGATATTTT.

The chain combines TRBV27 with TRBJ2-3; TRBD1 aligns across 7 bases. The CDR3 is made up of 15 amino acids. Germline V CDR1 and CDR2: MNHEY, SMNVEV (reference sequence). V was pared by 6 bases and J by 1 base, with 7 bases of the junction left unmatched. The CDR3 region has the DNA TGTGCCAGCAGAATAGACAGGGTCCGCACAGATACGCAGTATTTT. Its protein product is CASRIDRVRTDTQYF.

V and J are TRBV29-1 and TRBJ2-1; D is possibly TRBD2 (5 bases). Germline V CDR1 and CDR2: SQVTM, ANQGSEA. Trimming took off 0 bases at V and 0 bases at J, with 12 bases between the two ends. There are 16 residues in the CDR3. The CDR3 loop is CSVEDGRADSYNEQFF. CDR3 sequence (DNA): TGCAGCGTTGAAGATGGTAGAGCGGACTCCTACAATGAGCAGTTCTTC.

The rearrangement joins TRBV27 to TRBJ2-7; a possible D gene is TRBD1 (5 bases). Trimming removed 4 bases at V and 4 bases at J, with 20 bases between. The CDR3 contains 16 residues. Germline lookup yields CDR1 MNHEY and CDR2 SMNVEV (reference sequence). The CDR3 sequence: CASSSNPRPDSYEQYF. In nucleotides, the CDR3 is TGTGCCAGCAGTTCTAACCCCCGCCCTGACAGTTACGAGCAGTACTTC.

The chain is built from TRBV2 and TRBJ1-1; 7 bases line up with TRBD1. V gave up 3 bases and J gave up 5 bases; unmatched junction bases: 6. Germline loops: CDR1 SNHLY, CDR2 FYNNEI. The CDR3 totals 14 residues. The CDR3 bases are TGTGCCAGCAGTGATACGGCAGGGGGGACTGAAGCTTTCTTT. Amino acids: CASSDTAGGTEAFF.

The CDR3 DNA reads as TGTGCCAGCTCACCACTAAGACAGGGTGGTACGACCTACGAGCAGTACTTC. It translates to CASSPLRQGGTTYEQYF. The chain carries TRBV18 and TRBJ2-7, with TRBD1 matching 7 bases. The CDR3 is made up of 17 amino acids. V shed 1 base, J shed 2 bases, and the junction held 11 bases outside the gene matches. Germline lookup yields CDR1 KGHSH and CDR2 LQKENI.

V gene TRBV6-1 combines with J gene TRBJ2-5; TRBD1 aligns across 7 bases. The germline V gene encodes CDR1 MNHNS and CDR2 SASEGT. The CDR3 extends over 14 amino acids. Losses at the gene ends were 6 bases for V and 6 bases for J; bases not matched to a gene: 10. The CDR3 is CASSPLGGSKTQYF. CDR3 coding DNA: TGTGCCAGCAGCCCTTTAGGGGGCTCAAAGACCCAGTACTTC.

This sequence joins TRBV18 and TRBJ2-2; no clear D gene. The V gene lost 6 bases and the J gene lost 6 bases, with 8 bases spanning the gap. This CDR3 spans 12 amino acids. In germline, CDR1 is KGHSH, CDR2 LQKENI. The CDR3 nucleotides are TGTGCCAGCTCCGCCGAGGCCGGGGAGCTGTTTTTT. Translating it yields CASSAEAGELFF.

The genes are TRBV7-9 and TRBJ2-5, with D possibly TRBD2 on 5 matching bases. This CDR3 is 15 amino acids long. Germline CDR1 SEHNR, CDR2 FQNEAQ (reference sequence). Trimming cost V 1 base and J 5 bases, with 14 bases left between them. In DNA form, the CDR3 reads TGTGCCAGCAGCTTAGGGACTCCCTTCGGGGAGACCCAGTACTTC. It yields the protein CASSLGTPFGETQYF.

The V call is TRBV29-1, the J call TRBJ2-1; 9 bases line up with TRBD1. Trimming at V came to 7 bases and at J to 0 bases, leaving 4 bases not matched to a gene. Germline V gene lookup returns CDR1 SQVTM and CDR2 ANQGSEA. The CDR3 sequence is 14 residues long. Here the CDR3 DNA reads TGCAGCGGGTGGACAGGGGTCTCCTACAATGAGCAGTTCTTC. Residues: CSGWTGVSYNEQFF.

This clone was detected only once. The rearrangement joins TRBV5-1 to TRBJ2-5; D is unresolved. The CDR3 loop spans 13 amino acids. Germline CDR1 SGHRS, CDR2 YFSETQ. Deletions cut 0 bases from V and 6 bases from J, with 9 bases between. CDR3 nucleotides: TGCGCCAGCAGCTTGGGGCAGTACCAGACCCAGTACTTC. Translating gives CASSLGQYQTQYF.

CDR3 sequence: CASSFLTGNSYEQYF. DNA for the CDR3: TGTGCCAGCAGCTTCCTGACAGGGAACTCCTACGAGCAGTACTTC. The rearrangement uses TRBV13 and TRBJ2-7; 7 bases map to TRBD1. The CDR3 runs 15 residues. V shed 3 bases, J shed 0 bases, and the junction held 5 bases outside the gene matches. Germline values: CDR1 PRHDT, CDR2 FYEKMQ (reference sequence). The complete variable domain, with remaining parts taken from reference TRBV13 and TRBJ2-7, reads AAGVIQSPRHLIKEKRETATLKCYPIPRHDTVYWYQQGPGQDPQFLISFYEKMQSDKGSIPDRFSAQQFSDYHSELNMSSLELGDSALYFCASSFLTGNSYEQYFGPGTRLTVT.

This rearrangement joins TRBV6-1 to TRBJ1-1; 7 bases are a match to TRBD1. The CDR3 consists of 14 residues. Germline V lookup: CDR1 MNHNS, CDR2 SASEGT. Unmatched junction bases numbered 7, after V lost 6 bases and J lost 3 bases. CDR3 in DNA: TGTGCCAGCAGAACAGGGGTGGCGGACACTGAAGCTTTCTTT. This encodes CASRTGVADTEAFF.

In DNA, the CDR3 is TGTGCCAGCAGTCCTGGAAACGGGGGGGCCCAAGAGACCCAGTACTTC. Its translation: CASSPGNGGAQETQYF. The chain uses TRBV6-6 and TRBJ2-5; 8 bases agree with TRBD2. The V gene end was trimmed by 5 bases and the J gene end by 1 base; junction bases not matched to a gene: 9. From germline, CDR1 is MNHNY and CDR2 SVGAGI (reference sequence). The CDR3 runs 16 residues.

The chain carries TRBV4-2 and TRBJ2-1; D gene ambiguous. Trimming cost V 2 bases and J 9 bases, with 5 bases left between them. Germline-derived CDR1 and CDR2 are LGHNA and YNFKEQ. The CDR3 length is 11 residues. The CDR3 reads CASSQSIEQFF. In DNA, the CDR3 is TGTGCCAGCAGCCAATCCATTGAGCAGTTCTTC.

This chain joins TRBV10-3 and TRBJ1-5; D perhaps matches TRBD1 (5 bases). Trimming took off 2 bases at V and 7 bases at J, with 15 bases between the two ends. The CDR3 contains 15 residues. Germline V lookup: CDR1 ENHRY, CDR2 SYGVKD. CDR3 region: CAISEVKGNRQPQHF. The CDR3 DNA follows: TGTGCCATCAGTGAGGTCAAGGGGAACCGACAGCCCCAGCATTTT.

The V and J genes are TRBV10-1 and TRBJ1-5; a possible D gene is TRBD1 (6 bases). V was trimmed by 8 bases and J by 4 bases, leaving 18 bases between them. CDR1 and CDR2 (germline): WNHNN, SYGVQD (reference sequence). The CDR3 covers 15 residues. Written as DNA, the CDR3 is TGCGCCAGCGGGGCGGACCGGGACATGAATCAGCCCCAGCATTTT. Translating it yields CASGADRDMNQPQHF.

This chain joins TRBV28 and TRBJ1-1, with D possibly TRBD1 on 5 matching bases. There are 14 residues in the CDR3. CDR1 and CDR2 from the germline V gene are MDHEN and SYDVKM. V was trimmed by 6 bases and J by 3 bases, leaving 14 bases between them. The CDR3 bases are TGTGCCAGCAGCGTAGGGACTTTACACACTGAAGCTTTCTTT. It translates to CASSVGTLHTEAFF.

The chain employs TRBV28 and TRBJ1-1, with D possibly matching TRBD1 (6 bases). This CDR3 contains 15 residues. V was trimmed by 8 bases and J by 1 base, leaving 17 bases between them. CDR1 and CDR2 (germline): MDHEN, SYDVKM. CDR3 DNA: TGTGCCAGCCCACCTGGGGGACAAAGGAACACTGAAGCTTTCTTT. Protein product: CASPPGGQRNTEAFF.

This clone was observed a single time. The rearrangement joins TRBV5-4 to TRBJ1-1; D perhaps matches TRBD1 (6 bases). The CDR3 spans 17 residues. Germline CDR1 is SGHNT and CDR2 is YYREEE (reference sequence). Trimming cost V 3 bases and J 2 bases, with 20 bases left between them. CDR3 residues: CASSSSKNRTENTEAFF. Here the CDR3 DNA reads TGTGCCAGCAGCTCATCGAAAAATCGGACAGAAAACACTGAAGCTTTCTTT.

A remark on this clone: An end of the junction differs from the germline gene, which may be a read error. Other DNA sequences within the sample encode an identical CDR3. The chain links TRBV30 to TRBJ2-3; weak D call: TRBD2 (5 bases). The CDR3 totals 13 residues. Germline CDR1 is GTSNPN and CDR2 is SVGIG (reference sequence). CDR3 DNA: TGCGCCTGGAGTGTACTCGGGGCAGATACGCAGTATTTT. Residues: CAWSVLGADTQYF.

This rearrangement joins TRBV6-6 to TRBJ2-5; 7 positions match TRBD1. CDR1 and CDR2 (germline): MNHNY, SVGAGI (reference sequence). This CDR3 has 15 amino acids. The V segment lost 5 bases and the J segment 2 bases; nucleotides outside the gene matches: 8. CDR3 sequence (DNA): TGTGCCAGCAGTCCAGACAGGGTGGGGCAAGAGACCCAGTACTTC. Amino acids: CASSPDRVGQETQYF.

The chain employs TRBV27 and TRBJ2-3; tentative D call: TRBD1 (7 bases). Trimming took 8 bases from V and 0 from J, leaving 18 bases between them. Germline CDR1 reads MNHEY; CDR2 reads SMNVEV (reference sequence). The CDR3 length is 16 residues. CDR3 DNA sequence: TGTGCCAGCCGACAGGGATGGGGAGGTAGCACAGATACGCAGTATTTT. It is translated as CASRQGWGGSTDTQYF.